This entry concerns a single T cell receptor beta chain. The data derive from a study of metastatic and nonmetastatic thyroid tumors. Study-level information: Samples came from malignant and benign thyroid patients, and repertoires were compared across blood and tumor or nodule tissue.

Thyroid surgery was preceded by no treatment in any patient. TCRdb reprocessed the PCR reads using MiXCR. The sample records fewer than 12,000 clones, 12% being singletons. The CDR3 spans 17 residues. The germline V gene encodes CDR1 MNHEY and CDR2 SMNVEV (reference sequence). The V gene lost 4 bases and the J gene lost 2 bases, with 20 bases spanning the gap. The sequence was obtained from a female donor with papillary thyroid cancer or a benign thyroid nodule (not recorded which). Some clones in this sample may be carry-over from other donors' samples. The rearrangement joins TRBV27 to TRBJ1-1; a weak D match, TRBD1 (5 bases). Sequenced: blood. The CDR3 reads CASSSVEGVGINTEAFF. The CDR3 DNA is TGTGCCAGCAGTTCCGTAGAAGGGGTTGGGATTAACACTGAAGCTTTCTTT.